The 22 T cell receptor beta chains listed next were all sequenced from one sample in a study of cytomegalovirus exposure and HLA in healthy donors. Primers for the PCR totalled 60 Vbeta and 13 Jbeta. The data were produced by immunoSEQ multiplex PCR, yet TCRdb's version contains in-frame clones alone and is incomplete. The data show 90,000 to 150,000 clones, with more than 60% seen just once and roughly 2.7% held by the top ten. Source material: PBMCs. Receptors were obtained from a female donor in good health and CMV-seronegative.

The rearrangement joins TRBV4-2 to TRBJ1-2; no reliable D call. The CDR3 extends over 15 amino acids. The V gene lost 0 bases and the J gene lost 3 bases, with 11 bases spanning the gap. CDR1 and CDR2 (germline): LGHNA, YNFKEQ. This CDR3 is CASSQEMTGDYGYTF. CDR3 nucleotides: TGTGCCAGCAGCCAAGAGATGACGGGAGACTATGGCTACACCTTC.

The chain carries TRBV7-2 and TRBJ1-2; D not resolved. Germline V CDR1 and CDR2: SGHTA, FQGNSA. The CDR3 spans 13 residues. Trimming cost V 1 base and J 3 bases, with 6 bases left between them. The CDR3 is CASSLDRDYGYTF. The CDR3 nucleotides read TGTGCCAGCAGCTTAGACAGAGACTATGGCTACACCTTC.

This clone appeared once. The chain employs TRBV6-1 and TRBJ1-5; 9 bases align to TRBD1. This CDR3 is built from 15 residues. V lost 6 bases to trimming and J lost 6 bases; unmatched junction nucleotides: 9. Per the germline V gene, CDR1 is MNHNS and CDR2 is SASEGT. In DNA form, the CDR3 reads TGTGCCAGCAGAAGCACAGGGGGCCTCGGTCAGCCCCAGCATTTT. Protein product: CASRSTGGLGQPQHF.

The V call is TRBV2, the J call TRBJ1-2; D gene unclear. The CDR3 is 13 residues long. The germline CDR1 and CDR2 sequences are SNHLY and FYNNEI. Trimming took 7 bases from V and 3 from J, leaving 12 bases between them. CDR3 coding DNA: TGTGCCAGCACTGTGGGCCCGGACTATGGCTACACCTTC. Translating gives CASTVGPDYGYTF.

This chain links TRBV19 with TRBJ2-3; no clear D. The CDR3 extends over 13 amino acids. With 0 bases removed from V and 2 bases from J, the gap between germline ends came to 3 bases. CDR1 is LNHDA and CDR2 is SQIVND in the germline V gene (reference sequence). CDR3 nucleotides: TGTGCCAGTAGTATAGACTTCACAGATACGCAGTATTTT. It yields the protein CASSIDFTDTQYF. The complete variable domain, with remaining parts taken from reference TRBV19 and TRBJ2-3, reads DGGITQSPKYLFRKEGQNVTLSCEQNLNHDAMYWYRQDPGQGLRLIYYSQIVNDFQKGDIAEGYSVSREKKESFPLTVTSAQKNPTAFYLCASSIDFTDTQYFGPGTRLTVL.

This clone was seen a few times. The chain joins TRBV12-2 to TRBJ1-6. TRBV12-2 is marked as a pseudogene. This CDR3 is 12 amino acids long. Written as DNA, the CDR3 is TGTGCAAGTCGCCCCGTATGTGCGTCCCTCCACTTT. It codes for CASRPVCASLHF.

V gene TRBV5-1 combines with J gene TRBJ2-3, with D possibly being TRBD1 (6 bases). From germline, CDR1 is SGHRS and CDR2 YFSETQ. V was shortened by 0 bases and J by 0 bases, with 11 bases between the two germline ends. This CDR3 region has 16 residues. CDR3 protein: CASSLGDISSTDTQYF. CDR3 DNA: TGCGCCAGCAGCTTGGGGGACATATCTAGCACAGATACGCAGTATTTT.

This rearrangement joins TRBV30 to TRBJ2-3, with a possible D match to TRBD1 (6 bases). The V gene's germline CDR1 is GTSNPN and CDR2 SVGIG (reference sequence). V was cut by 4 bases and J by 1 base, with 12 bases left in between. CDR3 length: 14 amino acids. The CDR3 reads CAWNDRWGTDTQYF. The CDR3 DNA sequence: TGTGCCTGGAACGACAGGTGGGGCACAGATACGCAGTATTTT.

The chain joins TRBV5-1 to TRBJ1-2, with D unclear. Trimming shortened V by 4 bases and J by 6 bases, and 16 bases separated the two germline ends. CDR3 length: 14 amino acids. From germline, CDR1 is SGHRS and CDR2 YFSETQ. CDR3 residues: CASSPGGNRDGYTF. CDR3 nucleotides: TGCGCCAGCAGCCCAGGAGGGAATCGAGATGGCTACACCTTC. Variable domain in full (rest from reference TRBV5-1 and TRBJ1-2): KAGVTQTPRYLIKTRGQQVTLSCSPISGHRSVSWYQQTPGQGLQFLFEYFSETQRNKGNFPGRFSGRQFSNSRSEMNVSTLELGDSALYLCASSPGGNRDGYTFGSGTRLTVV.

The gene calls are TRBV11-2 and TRBJ2-1; the match to TRBD2 covers 13 bases. J was trimmed by 0 bases and V by 5 bases; bases with no gene match: 10. Germline V CDR1 and CDR2: SGHAT, FQNNGV. The length of the CDR3 is 19 residues. As DNA, the CDR3 is TGTGCCAGCAGCGGGGTCGGACTAGCGGGGGTAAGCTCCTACAATGAGCAGTTCTTC. It yields the protein CASSGVGLAGVSSYNEQFF.

This chain uses TRBV7-2 with TRBJ1-1; D is undetermined. Germline V gene sequence: CDR1 SGHTA, CDR2 FQGNSA. This CDR3 region has 12 residues. With 3 bases removed from V and 0 bases from J, the gap between germline ends came to 2 bases. The CDR3 loop reads CASSFMNTEAFF. The CDR3 DNA sequence: TGTGCCAGCAGCTTTATGAACACTGAAGCTTTCTTT. Complete variable domain (other parts from reference TRBV7-2 and TRBJ1-1): GAGVSQSPSNKVTEKGKDVELRCDPISGHTALYWYRQSLGQGLEFLIYFQGNSAPDKSGLPSDRFSAERTGGSVSTLTIQRTQQEDSAVYLCASSFMNTEAFFGQGTRLTVV.

This clone was observed a handful of times. CDR3 protein: CASSTSQPGGYTF. CDR3 nucleotides: TGTGCCAGCAGCACAAGCCAGCCAGGTGGCTACACCTTC. The chain joins TRBV7-6 to TRBJ1-2; D remains unclear. Germline V gene lookup returns CDR1 SGHVS and CDR2 FNYEAQ. The CDR3 runs to 13 residues. Deletions cut 5 bases from V and 7 bases from J, with 14 bases between.

The chain joins TRBV19 to TRBJ1-5, with D tentatively TRBD1 (6 bases). The germline V gene has CDR1 LNHDA and CDR2 SQIVND (reference sequence). V was trimmed by 1 base and J by 3 bases, leaving 13 bases between them. The CDR3 totals 16 residues. The CDR3 DNA is TGTGCCAGTAGTATAGCAGGGGAGGGGGTCAATCAGCCCCAGCATTTT. Amino acids: CASSIAGEGVNQPQHF.

The rearrangement joins TRBV5-6 to TRBJ2-3, with D possibly being TRBD2 (7 bases). Germline loops: CDR1 SGHDT, CDR2 YYEEEE. V was pared by 3 bases and J by 12 bases, with 23 bases between. This CDR3 contains 15 residues. This CDR3 is CASSSRGWGGLSQYF. The CDR3 DNA reads as TGTGCCAGCAGCTCGAGGGGGTGGGGGGGCCTTTCTCAGTATTTT.

The genes are TRBV19 and TRBJ1-1, with D perhaps matching TRBD1 (5 bases). The V end lost 3 bases, the J end lost 1 base, and 9 bases lay between the germline ends. The germline V gene has CDR1 LNHDA and CDR2 SQIVND (reference sequence). The CDR3 sequence is 14 residues long. For the CDR3, the DNA is TGTGCCAGTAGTATCAACGGGGGGAACACTGAAGCTTTCTTT. Translated: CASSINGGNTEAFF.

The chain is built from TRBV6-7 and TRBJ1-1; a weak D match, TRBD1 (6 bases). TRBV6-7 is an ORF; its function is uncertain. The CDR3 has 18 amino acids. With 4 bases removed from V and 0 bases from J, the gap between germline ends came to 21 bases. The CDR3 sequence is CASSFPGGQPPMNTEAFF. The CDR3 bases are TGTGCCAGCAGTTTCCCGGGGGGCCAGCCGCCCATGAACACTGAAGCTTTCTTT.

The rearrangement uses TRBV11-2 and TRBJ2-5, with a tentative D call TRBD1 (6 bases). The CDR3 runs to 18 residues. V was cut by 2 bases and J by 3 bases, with 22 bases left in between. Germline lookup yields CDR1 SGHAT and CDR2 FQNNGV. CDR3 loop: CASSLSHAQGNIKETQYF. DNA for the CDR3: TGTGCCAGCAGCTTAAGTCACGCACAGGGTAATATCAAAGAGACCCAGTACTTC.

V usage is TRBV19 and J usage is TRBJ1-2, with a tentative D call TRBD1 (5 bases). CDR1 LNHDA and CDR2 SQIVND come from the germline V gene (reference sequence). The CDR3 loop spans 12 amino acids. V lost 5 bases to trimming and J lost 5 bases, with 9 bases between them. CDR3 region: CASSRTQYGYTF. The CDR3 DNA reads TGTGCCAGTAGTCGGACACAATATGGCTACACCTTC.

V usage is TRBV7-8 and J usage is TRBJ1-5; possibly TRBD1 for D (6 bases). The CDR3 runs 15 residues. The germline CDR1 and CDR2 sequences are SGHVS and FQNEAQ. V gave up 2 bases and J gave up 3 bases, with 11 bases separating them. The CDR3 DNA sequence: TGTGCCAGCAGCTTACTCACAGGGCTCAATCAGCCCCAGCATTTT. Its protein is CASSLLTGLNQPQHF.

This clone was observed a few times. The J gene is TRBJ2-7, the V gene TRBV7-9, with a weak D call TRBD1 (6 bases). V was trimmed by 5 bases and J by 3 bases, leaving 23 bases between them. In germline, CDR1 is SEHNR, CDR2 FQNEAQ (reference sequence). The CDR3 totals 17 residues. CDR3 loop: CASSPRPLGGWDYEQYF. The CDR3 DNA is TGTGCCAGCAGCCCTAGGCCCCTAGGGGGATGGGACTACGAGCAGTACTTC.

The chain links TRBV10-1 to TRBJ1-2; 7 bases agree with TRBD1. Germline V lookup: CDR1 WNHNN, CDR2 SYGVQD (reference sequence). The CDR3 has 12 residues. V lost 10 bases to trimming and J lost 5 bases; unmatched junction nucleotides: 7. The CDR3 loop is CAISGTDYGYTF. In nucleotides, the CDR3 is TGCGCCATATCCGGGACAGATTATGGCTACACCTTC.

J is TRBJ2-5 and V is TRBV14; D is uncertain. V was cut by 8 bases and J by 5 bases, with 15 bases left in between. Germline CDR1 is SGHDN and CDR2 is FVKESK. The CDR3 is 13 residues long. Here the CDR3 reads CASQPRGRETQYF. For the CDR3, the DNA is TGTGCCAGCCAGCCCCGCGGTAGGGAGACCCAGTACTTC.